These 2 T cell receptor beta chains were sequenced from one sample in a study of OX40 agonist ivuxolimab in advanced cancers. Clones were sequenced by immunoSEQ multiplex PCR, and TCRdb holds only the in-frame ones, with some missing. The table shows roughly 90,000 clones, with 70% to 90% occurring only once. This sample comprised CD4+ or CD8+ T cells sorted from blood, obtained in a trial of the OX40 agonist ivuxolimab. The source of these receptors is an adult with an advanced solid tumor such as melanoma, head and neck, liver or kidney cancer.

As concerns this clone: Mismatch with germline at one junction end may stem from a read error. V usage is TRBV6-5 and J usage is TRBJ1-2, with 9 positions matching TRBD1. This CDR3 contains 13 residues. Germline CDR1 and CDR2: MNHEY and SVGAGI. CDR3 loop: CASSYKGQGSSIF. CDR3 DNA: TGTGCCAGCAGTTACAAAGGACAGGGGTCTTCAATCTTC.

V gene TRBV2 combines with J gene TRBJ2-7, with D perhaps given as TRBD1 or TRBD2 (7 bases each). Trimming left V 7 bases short and J 5 bases short, with 18 bases between. The CDR3 runs 14 residues. Germline CDR1 is SNHLY and CDR2 is FYNNEI. This CDR3 reads CASTQGGALNEQYF. In DNA form, the CDR3 reads TGTGCCAGCACCCAGGGGGGGGCGTTAAACGAGCAGTACTTC.